This is a list of T cell receptor beta chains from one sample in a study of blood T cell repertoires in COVID-19. TCRdb's copy holds only in-frame clones and misses some; the assay was immunoSEQ multiplex PCR. The sample consists of 100,000 to 140,000 clones, approximately 80% of them appearing once. The sequenced sample consisted of peripheral blood. These TCRs come from a man aged 70 or older with acute or convalescent COVID-19. Each CDR3 is given with its conserved first and last residue. D genes are given only for firm matches. The listing skips clone size in some rows; elsewhere it reads once, few, many or a size class.

CDR3 DNA,CDR3 protein,clone size,D gene,J gene,V gene
TGTGCCAGCAGCGTAGCTGAGGGGGGGCTCGGTGGCTACACCTTC,CASSVAEGGLGGYTF,NA,NA,TRBJ1-2,TRBV9
TGTGCCAGCAGTTACGGACAGGGAGGTCAAAATGAGCAGTTCTTC,CASSYGQGGQNEQFF,NA,TRBD1,TRBJ2-1,TRBV6-5
TGTGCCAGCAGCTCACCTGGACACTTAAGCAATCAGCCCCAGCATTTT,CASSSPGHLSNQPQHF,few,NA,TRBJ1-5,TRBV21-1
TGTGCCACCAGTGATGGGACTTTGAACACCGGGGAGCTGTTTTTT,CATSDGTLNTGELFF,once,NA,TRBJ2-2,TRBV24-1
TGTGCCAGCTCATCGACAACCGGGGGTACCCTTGAAGCTTTCTTT,CASSSTTGGTLEAFF,NA,NA,TRBJ1-1,TRBV18
TGTGCCAGTACCCAACCAGAGAACACTGAAGCTTTCTTT,CASTQPENTEAFF,NA,NA,TRBJ1-1,TRBV19
TGTGCCAGTAGTATAGGCGGCAGCAAAGGCAATCAGCCCCAGCATTTT,CASSIGGSKGNQPQHF,few,NA,TRBJ1-5,TRBV19
TGTGCCAGCAGTTACTTTCAGGTACACAATGAGCAGTTCTTC,CASSYFQVHNEQFF,NA,NA,TRBJ2-1,TRBV6-5
TGTGCCAGTAAAGCACTAACTAGCACAGATACGCAGTATTTT,CASKALTSTDTQYF,NA,NA,TRBJ2-3,TRBV19
TGTGCCAGCAGCTTCTACTCTGGGGCCAACGTCCTGACTTTC,CASSFYSGANVLTF,NA,NA,TRBJ2-6,TRBV5-4
TGCGCCAGCAGCTTGAGTGGGCAGGGTCTAAACATTCAGTACTTC,CASSLSGQGLNIQYF,NA,NA,TRBJ2-4,TRBV5-1
TGTGCCAGCAGTTACGATGGGGGGGGCTACACCTTC,CASSYDGGGYTF,NA,NA,TRBJ1-2,TRBV6-6
TGTGCCACCAGCGTACGACTAGCCGGGGAGACCCAGTACTTC,CATSVRLAGETQYF,few,TRBD2,TRBJ2-5,TRBV15
TGTGCCAGCAGCCAAGTCACAAGCCCTAGCCGGCTAGCGGGGGTCGACTCTAGCACAGATACGCAGTATTTT,CASSQVTSPSRLAGVDSSTDTQYF,NA,TRBD2,TRBJ2-3,TRBV3-1/TRBV3-2
TGTGCCAGCTCGGCGGGGGAGACCCAGTACTTC,CASSAGETQYF,NA,NA,TRBJ2-5,TRBV18
TGTGCCAGCAGCGTAGGGGTTCAGGGGGCCACTGAAGCTTTCTTT,CASSVGVQGATEAFF,NA,TRBD1,TRBJ1-1,TRBV9
TGCAGCGTTCCGGGACAGGGGACACTATATGGCTACACCTTC,CSVPGQGTLYGYTF,NA,TRBD1,TRBJ1-2,TRBV29-1
TGTGCCAGCACTCGGGACAGGGAGTATGGCTACACCTTC,CASTRDREYGYTF,NA,TRBD1,TRBJ1-2,TRBV2
TGTGCCAGCACCTCCGTGGCGGGCGAGCAGTACTTC,CASTSVAGEQYF,NA,NA,TRBJ2-7,TRBV5-6
TGTGCCAGCAGCTTTACTTTAATTACTAGCACAGATACGCAGTATTTT,CASSFTLITSTDTQYF,NA,NA,TRBJ2-3,TRBV11-2
TGTGCCAGCAAACCGGGACAGGCCTACAATGAGCAGTTCTTC,CASKPGQAYNEQFF,NA,TRBD1,TRBJ2-1,TRBV7-2
TGTGCCAGCAGCCTCGAAGGGGCCTCACCCCTCCACTTT,CASSLEGASPLHF,many,NA,TRBJ1-6,TRBV11-3
TGTGCCAGCAGCCCCCTTGGAGAACCCTACGAGCAGTACTTC,CASSPLGEPYEQYF,NA,NA,TRBJ2-7,TRBV6-6
TGTGCCAGCAGTTTAAAAGGGAGGGCCACCTATAATTCACCCCTCCACTTT,CASSLKGRATYNSPLHF,NA,NA,TRBJ1-6,TRBV27
TGTGCCAGCAGCGTAGATGGCATATCCTATGGCTACACCTTC,CASSVDGISYGYTF,NA,NA,TRBJ1-2,TRBV9
TGTGCCACCAGCACCGGGACAAGAGAGACCCAGTACTTC,CATSTGTRETQYF,once,NA,TRBJ2-5,TRBV15
TGTGCCAGCACTATTGTAGGGGGGGGGAACACTGAAGCTTTCTTT,CASTIVGGGNTEAFF,many,NA,TRBJ1-1,TRBV6-6
TGTGCCAGCAGTCAAAACAGTGGAAACACCATATATTTT,CASSQNSGNTIYF,few,NA,TRBJ1-3,TRBV6-5
TGCGCCAGCAGCTCCCAGACAGGGAACACCGGGGAGCTGTTTTTT,CASSSQTGNTGELFF,NA,NA,TRBJ2-2,TRBV5-1
TGTGCCAGCAGTCGACAGGGGGCCGACTATGGCTACACCTTC,CASSRQGADYGYTF,few,TRBD1,TRBJ1-2,TRBV6-5
TGTGCCAGCAGCTGGACAGCTATCCCCTACGAGCAGTACTTC,CASSWTAIPYEQYF,NA,NA,TRBJ2-7,TRBV5-6
TGTGCCAGTAGTTTCGGGACTAGCGGGGGGCATTTCACCGGGGAGCTGTTTTTT,CASSFGTSGGHFTGELFF,few,TRBD2,TRBJ2-2,TRBV19
TGTGCCAGCAGCTTAGACAGACCAACGAGGACCGGGGAGCTGTTTTTT,CASSLDRPTRTGELFF,NA,NA,TRBJ2-2,TRBV11-2
TGTGCTGGGGGACAGGCTCGACAAGAGACCCAGTACTTC,CAGGQARQETQYF,few,TRBD1,TRBJ2-5,TRBV7-2
TGTGCCAGCAGCCGAGCGGGGGGGAGCACAGATACGCAGTATTTT,CASSRAGGSTDTQYF,NA,TRBD2,TRBJ2-3,TRBV7-3
TGTGCCAGCAGCCTTATTAGTGGGAGCTCCTACAATGAGCAGTTCTTC,CASSLISGSSYNEQFF,NA,NA,TRBJ2-1,TRBV11-2
TGTGCCAGTAGTATCGGACATTCTAACACTGAAGCTTTCTTT,CASSIGHSNTEAFF,once,NA,TRBJ1-1,TRBV19
TGTGCCAGCAGCTTAGTCTTAACAGGGGCTAAAGCTTTCTTT,CASSLVLTGAKAFF,NA,TRBD1,TRBJ1-1,TRBV7-2
TGTGCCAGCAGCTTAGGAGCGGGGGGGCCAAATACGCAGTATTTT,CASSLGAGGPNTQYF,NA,TRBD2,TRBJ2-3,TRBV7-3
TGTGCCAGCAGCTTTGCCGGGAGAAATGAGCAGTTCTTC,CASSFAGRNEQFF,NA,NA,TRBJ2-1,TRBV7-3
TGCGCCAGCAGCTTGACAGGGGCGTATGGCTACACCTTC,CASSLTGAYGYTF,once,TRBD1,TRBJ1-2,TRBV5-1